The 3 T cell receptor beta chains listed next were all sequenced from one sample in a study of cytomegalovirus exposure and HLA in healthy donors. Use of 60 Vbeta and 13 Jbeta primers characterized the PCR. The method was immunoSEQ multiplex PCR; TCRdb's version includes in-frame clones alone and lacks a portion of them. The data show approximately 170,000 clones, with about four fifths seen just once and 2.4% held by the top ten. Sequencing was carried out using PBMCs. These receptors came from a male donor in good health and CMV-seronegative.

The chain is built from TRBV6-1 and TRBJ2-2, with D perhaps TRBD1 (5 bases). With 7 bases removed from V and 6 bases from J, the gap between germline ends came to 9 bases. The CDR3 is made up of 12 amino acids. Germline lookup yields CDR1 MNHNS and CDR2 SASEGT. The DNA for the CDR3 is TGTGCCAGCATGGGGCCCCCCGGGGAGCTGTTTTTT. Protein sequence: CASMGPPGELFF.

The sample holds one count of this clone. The chain couples TRBV5-4 to TRBJ2-7; TRBD2 matches 9 bases. CDR3 size: 14 residues. The V gene end was trimmed by 2 bases and the J gene end by 6 bases; junction bases not matched to a gene: 6. Germline lookup yields CDR1 SGHNT and CDR2 YYREEE (reference sequence). CDR3 sequence: CASSFEREASEQYF. The CDR3 nucleotides read TGTGCCAGCAGCTTCGAGCGGGAGGCGTCCGAGCAGTACTTC.

J is TRBJ2-5 and V is TRBV6-5, with 7 bases that match TRBD2. From germline, CDR1 is MNHEY and CDR2 SVGAGI. This CDR3 spans 15 amino acids. Trimming cost V 6 bases and J 0 bases; bases outside gene matches: 7. The CDR3 DNA is TGTGCCAGCAGAGTCTCGGGGGGTGACCAAGAGACCCAGTACTTC. Translating gives CASRVSGGDQETQYF.